These 2 T cell receptor beta chains share one sample of origin, sequenced in a study of T cell responses to AZD1222 COVID-19 vaccine. Sequencing used immunoSEQ multiplex PCR; TCRdb keeps in-frame clones, though not all of them. The sample shows about 100,000 clones, 85% to 90% of them seen only once. The specimen comprised peripheral blood, sampled 28 days after the second AZD1222 dose. The receptors come from an adult who received the AZD1222 COVID-19 vaccine.

V gene TRBV7-3 combines with J gene TRBJ2-1; TRBD1 matches at 7 bases. The CDR3 spans 16 residues. Germline-derived CDR1 and CDR2 are SGHTA and FQGTGA. Trimming took 5 bases from V and 6 from J; bases not matched to a gene: 13. The CDR3 DNA reads as TGTGCCAGCAGCCCAACCAGCGACAGGGCCACCAATGAGCAGTTCTTC. Translated: CASSPTSDRATNEQFF.

The chain carries TRBV5-1 and TRBJ2-5; TRBD2 matches at 10 bases. This CDR3 has 15 residues. The germline CDR1 and CDR2 sequences are SGHRS and YFSETQ. The V and J ends lost 5 bases and 4 bases, in that order; junction bases with no gene match: 8. Written as DNA, the CDR3 is TGCGCCAGCAGGGCAAGTAGCGGGAGGTCAGAGACCCAGTACTTC. Its protein product is CASRASSGRSETQYF.